The entry below describes one TCR beta chain. Antigen specificity is unknown. The data were obtained in a study of T cells in Graves' hyperthyroidism and ophthalmopathy. Study conclusions and caveats: Model output signaled ophthalmopathy a median around 5.9 months ahead of onset. Ophthalmopathy and stable hyperthyroidism were told apart by a 13 V-J model.

This CDR3 has 14 amino acids. J was trimmed by 4 bases and V by 3 bases; bases with no gene match: 6. CDR1 DFQATT and CDR2 SNEGSKA come from the germline V gene (reference sequence). Amplified TCR beta CDR3 regions came from RNA transcripts. TCR CDR3 underwent first-round RT-PCR with the HTBI primer set. MiXCR was run by TCRdb on the multiplex PCR reads, yielding one entry per CDR3 protein. The sample includes fewer than 800,000 distinct CDR3 sequences, roughly 15% seen only once; the top ten take around 7.7%. This clonotype was obtained from a man younger than 35 with Graves' hyperthyroidism. The chain employs TRBV20-1 and TRBJ2-1, with 7 bases fitting TRBD2. The sequencing sample was made of blood. CDR3 sequence reads: CSASGGAGYNEQFF. In DNA, the CDR3 is TGCAGTGCTAGCGGTGGAGCGGGATACAATGAGCAGTTCTTC.